Each of the 3 T cell receptor beta chains below was sequenced from the same sample in a study of T cells after yellow fever vaccination. TCRdb fed the 5' RACE reads into MiXCR, producing one record per CDR3 protein. The sample has 500,000 to 650,000 distinct CDR3 sequences, around an eighth seen once. The source was PBMCs, collected on the day of the yellow fever booster vaccination. The receptors here all came from a man in his thirties or forties who received the YFV17D yellow fever vaccine.

This clonotype was seen a few times. The chain has TRBV20-1 and TRBJ2-3; 8 bases are shared with TRBD2. Per the germline V gene, CDR1 is DFQATT and CDR2 is SNEGSKA (reference sequence). The CDR3 is 18 amino acids. V was pared by 2 bases and J by 0 bases, with 13 bases of the junction left unmatched. Here the CDR3 DNA reads TGCAGTGCTAGACCCAGCGGGAGAAAGAGTTTCAGCACAGATACGCAGTATTTT. The encoded protein is CSARPSGRKSFSTDTQYF.

V gene TRBV28 combines with J gene TRBJ2-7; D is undetermined. With 3 bases removed from V and 2 bases from J, the gap between germline ends came to 14 bases. CDR1 and CDR2 from the germline V gene are MDHEN and SYDVKM. The CDR3 sequence is 15 residues long. The CDR3 loop reads CASSLEHGGPYEQYF. Here the CDR3 DNA reads TGTGCCAGCAGTTTGGAACACGGTGGGCCCTACGAGCAGTACTTC.

This chain uses TRBV7-2 with TRBJ2-5, with D possibly matching TRBD1 (5 bases). The CDR3 has 14 residues. V was cut by 3 bases and J by 5 bases, with 13 bases left in between. Germline CDR1 is SGHTA and CDR2 is FQGNSA. The CDR3 DNA sequence: TGTGCCAGCAGCTTTAGGGGTCCGCAGGAGACCCAGTACTTC. It specifies CASSFRGPQETQYF. The entire variable domain, with the rest obtained from reference TRBV7-2 and TRBJ2-5, is as follows: GAGVSQSPSNKVTEKGKDVELRCDPISGHTALYWYRQSLGQGLEFLIYFQGNSAPDKSGLPSDRFSAERTGGSVSTLTIQRTQQEDSAVYLCASSFRGPQETQYFGPGTRLLVL.